This T cell receptor (beta chain) was captured by sequencing in a study of blood T cell repertoires in COVID-19. In the study overall: The samples span acute and convalescent COVID-19 from the United States, Italy and Spain. Sources were T cells, B-cell-depleted T cells, or PBMCs; the material itself was cDNA or gDNA.

In the authors' methods: Nucleated cell counts were estimated from reference gene primer amplification. Sequenced by immunoSEQ multiplex PCR; TCRdb stores in-frame clones only, minus some. Clonal size and the V and J genes are those of that table, whereas D and trimming came from the DNA. The table includes approximately 52,000 clones, approximately 91% detected once. Sequences were obtained from peripheral blood. The TCR sequence derives from a man aged 45-65 years with active COVID-19.

The chain's CDR3 is CATSDFDNNYGYTF. The CDR3 nucleotides read TGTGCCACCAGTGATTTTGACAATAACTATGGCTACACCTTC. This chain joins TRBV24-1 and TRBJ1-2; D gene uncertain. V lost 1 base and J 1 base, leaving 6 bases between the germline ends. Germline CDR1 and CDR2: KGHDR and SFDVKD. The CDR3 is made up of 14 amino acids.